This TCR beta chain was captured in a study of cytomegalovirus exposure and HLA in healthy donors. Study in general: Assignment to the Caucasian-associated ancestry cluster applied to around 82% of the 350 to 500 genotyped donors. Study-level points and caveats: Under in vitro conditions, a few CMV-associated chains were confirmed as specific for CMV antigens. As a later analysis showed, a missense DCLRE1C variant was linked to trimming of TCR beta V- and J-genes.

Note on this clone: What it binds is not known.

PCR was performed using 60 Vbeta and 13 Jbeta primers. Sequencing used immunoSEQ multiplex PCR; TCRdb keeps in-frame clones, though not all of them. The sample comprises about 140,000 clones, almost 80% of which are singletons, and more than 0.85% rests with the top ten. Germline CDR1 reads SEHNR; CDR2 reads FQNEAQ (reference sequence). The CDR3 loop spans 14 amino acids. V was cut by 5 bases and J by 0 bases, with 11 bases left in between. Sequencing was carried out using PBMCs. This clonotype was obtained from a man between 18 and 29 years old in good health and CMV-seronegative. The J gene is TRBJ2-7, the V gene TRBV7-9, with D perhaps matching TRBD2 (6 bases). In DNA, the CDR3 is TGTGCCAGCAGCCAGGGAGGCAGCTCCTACGAGCAGTACTTC. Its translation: CASSQGGSSYEQYF. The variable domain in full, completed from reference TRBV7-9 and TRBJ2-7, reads DTGVSQNPRHKITKRGQNVTFRCDPISEHNRLYWYRQTLGQGPEFLTYFQNEAQLEKSRLLSDRFSAERPKGSFSTLEIQRTEQGDSAMYLCASSQGGSSYEQYFGPGTRLTVT.